The 6 T cell receptor beta chains given below trace back to one sample, sequenced in a study of blood T cell repertoires in COVID-19. Only in-frame clones appear in the TCRdb table, and some are missing; sequencing was by immunoSEQ multiplex PCR. This sample has 150,000 to 200,000 clones, with approximately 86% found just once. Sequencing was carried out using peripheral blood. These receptors were obtained from a man aged 18 to 29 with acute or convalescent COVID-19.

This clone was seen once. The chain carries TRBV7-6 and TRBJ2-1; D uncertain. CDR1 and CDR2 (germline): SGHVS, FNYEAQ. This CDR3 has 15 amino acids. Deletions cut 11 bases from V and 3 bases from J, with 20 bases between. The CDR3, as DNA: TGTGCCCATGTCTTGCCATCCCCGCGCTACAATGAGCAGTTCTTC. Translated: CAHVLPSPRYNEQFF.

V usage is TRBV20-1 and J usage is TRBJ2-4; D is unclear. Trimming took 3 bases from V and 2 from J, leaving 8 bases between them. Germline CDR1 and CDR2: DFQATT and SNEGSKA (reference sequence). The CDR3 is 13 amino acids. The CDR3 is CSASASTKNIQYF. CDR3 DNA: TGCAGTGCTAGTGCCAGTACCAAAAACATTCAGTACTTC.

V and J are TRBV10-1 and TRBJ1-6; D is possibly TRBD1 (5 bases). Trimming removed 2 bases from V and 7 bases from J, with 9 bases in between. Germline values: CDR1 WNHNN, CDR2 SYGVQD (reference sequence). The CDR3 is made up of 14 amino acids. The CDR3 sequence: CASSENRLNSPLHF. CDR3 in DNA: TGCGCCAGCAGTGAGAACAGGTTGAATTCACCCCTCCACTTT.

This clone was recorded only once. V and J are TRBV5-6 and TRBJ1-5; a weak D match, TRBD1 (5 bases). V was clipped by 2 bases and J by 2 bases, with 23 bases between them. CDR3 size: 19 residues. Germline V CDR1 and CDR2: SGHDT, YYEEEE. As DNA, the CDR3 is TGTGCCAGCAGCTTTTGGAACTTCGATAGGGGTTGGGGCAATCAGCCCCAGCATTTT. As protein: CASSFWNFDRGWGNQPQHF.

V is TRBV12-3 or TRBV12-4 and J is TRBJ1-2; 7 positions agree with TRBD1. The V segment lost 6 bases and the J segment 4 bases; nucleotides outside the gene matches: 2. The CDR3 contains 12 residues. The DNA for the CDR3 is TGTGCCAGCAGCAGGACAGGCTATGGCTACACCTTC. Protein product: CASSRTGYGYTF.

The chain carries TRBV5-8 and TRBJ1-2, with 8 bases aligning to TRBD1. Germline V gives CDR1 SGHTS, CDR2 YDEGEE. The CDR3 sequence is 15 residues long. V trimming: 3 bases; J trimming: 4 bases; junction bases outside the gene matches: 8. In DNA, the CDR3 is TGTGCCAGCAGCTCTAAGACAGGGGACCTCTATGGCTACACCTTC. Translation: CASSSKTGDLYGYTF.